The TCR beta chain under discussion was sequenced for a study of blood T cell repertoires in COVID-19 (dated by TCRdb to the early 2020s). Regarding the complete study: Collaborator samples came from the United States, Italy and Spain and covered acute and convalescent phases of COVID-19. Nearly every sample came with metadata listing a de-identified subject ID, COVID-19 status, age in years and sex. Subjects who had been exposed to COVID-19, were actively infected with it, or had recovered from it provided the deeply sampled blood TCRbeta repertoires that made up the dataset. A freely available public database, intended as a resource for researchers studying the immune response to SARS-CoV-2, is where the repertoires were released. The prospective study material was composed of cDNA or gDNA derived from T cells, B-cell-depleted T cells, or PBMCs. Where HLA class I and class II types were available, the types were taken from metadata supplied by the sample provider, not from assay-based typing. The samples were drawn from two sources: the first 160 participants of the ongoing ImmuneRACE study, and 1,254 subjects contributed by 6 global collaborators. Overall study outcomes, separate from this receptor: The quantity of clinical and demographic metadata differed by source and by participant and was supplied without curation.

On this clone itself: Its cognate antigen has yet to be identified. Per-base quality was not reported, and no clone a single base away is much larger than it.

The CDR3 spans 15 residues, from the cysteine through the phenylalanine. Solely the CDR3 DNA is kept, with 45 bases framed from the first base. The germline V gene sets CDR1 to MGHRA and CDR2 to YSYEKL. V gives up 0 bases and J gives up 1 base, and the segment between their germline ends measures 9 bases. In Seattle, one collaborating source enrolled patients while the infection was active and tracked those patients longitudinally over the course of disease. Whole blood was collected in K2EDTA tubes by collaborating institutions according to the institutions' own protocols. For TCRbeta analysis, collaborators shipped samples as frozen whole blood, isolated PBMCs, or DNA extracted from either of those sample types. TCRbeta CDR3 regions were amplified from genomic DNA using the immunoSEQ Assay, a bias-controlled multiplex PCR. In the authors' own workflow: Within the assay, amplification of reference gene primers was used to estimate how many nucleated cells each sample contained. To quantify the absolute abundance of each unique TCRbeta CDR3 rearrangement, sequence reads were collapsed and filtered. For each sample, productive Simpson clonality was calculated as the square root of Simpson's diversity index over productive rearrangements. TCRdb limited this immuneACCESS table to in-frame rearrangements with V and J called. A share of clones is missing; checked studies link under half to unresolved V genes, and the rest is unexplained. D and trimming were read from the DNA, whereas the V and J calls and clone size are those reported in that table. The sample table holds more than 350,000 clones, of which over 75% were seen once. Less than 11% of the sample goes to the ten largest clones.

The chain is assembled from TRBV4-1 and TRBJ1-1; there is no confident call for the D gene. This TCR was sampled from a woman aged 25 to 39 with COVID-19, enrolled during active disease. The sample was peripheral blood. The nucleotide sequence is TGCGCCAGCAGCCAAGATCACGGAGCGAACACTGAAGCTTTCTTT. Its amino acids are CASSQDHGANTEAFF.